This T cell receptor beta chain was sequenced for a study of T cell clonality in common variable immunodeficiency (dated by TCRdb to the mid-2010s). For sequencing input, CVID and control samples contributed equivalent amounts of genomic DNA. For every sample, a 60 bp segment covering the rearranged TCRbeta CDR3 region was amplified and then sequenced. The immunoSEQ assay, a bias-corrected multiplex PCR combined with high-throughput sequencing, was used to amplify TCRbeta. On the authors' methods: Every unique nucleotide sequence counted as a clone and was annotated with V, D and J genes, copy number and frequency. Sequences were labeled productive if in frame, and non-productive if out of frame or containing stop codons. Clonality was calculated from Shannon's entropy as previously described. Mean CDR3 Kyte-Doolittle hydropathy was derived from the predicted amino acid sequences of productive clones. Using the R hclust function, scaled V gene usage was clustered hierarchically with Manhattan distance and complete linkage. Clone sharing by CDR3 amino acid sequence was assessed by resampling 12 repertoires per group over 100 rounds. The repertoires were searched for 55 to 75 published EBV-specific and some 250 published CMV-specific TCRbeta sequences. A couple of CVID samples that yielded fewer than 10,000 sequences were excluded from the analysis, so approximately 40 CVID repertoires were retained. The table was pulled from immuneACCESS by TCRdb, which kept in-frame rearrangements only. Such tables lose some clones; where checked, under half of the loss comes from unresolved V genes, and the rest has no known cause. Clonal size and the V and J genes are those of that table, whereas D and trimming came from the DNA. Here the sample lists around 50,000 clones, none seen once only. In total, the top ten clones hold 5.4% of the sample.

The germline V end is reduced by 0 bases and the J end by 1 base; junction bases left unmatched: 9. Reading the germline V gene gives CDR1 ENHRY and CDR2 SYGVKD. Measured from the cysteine to the phenylalanine, the CDR3 is 19 residues long. Of the CDR3's DNA, 48 bases were read; they are in frame from base 1. Most of the CVID patients and most of the healthy controls were of Caucasian heritage. From each donor, about 5 to 8.5 ml of heparinized peripheral whole blood was collected. TCRbeta CDR3 repertoires were sequenced from genomic DNA of adults with common variable immune deficiency (CVID) and healthy adult controls. There were around 22 healthy adult volunteers in the control group (roughly twelve female and some ten male), ranging in age from roughly 23 to 70 years, with a mean age of around 31. Diluted blood was density-centrifuged over Hypaque 1077 or Ficoll-Paque to isolate peripheral blood mononuclear cells. Unsorted mononuclear cells served as the source of genomic DNA, which was extracted either by Qiagen column purification or by a centrifugation-based method.

The research as a whole found: Even though DNA input was the same, control samples had an average of about 80,000 unique sequences each, compared with approximately 32,000 in CVID samples. Compared with healthy controls, CVID subjects showed increased TCRbeta clonality (t-test p = 0.018), a feature most characteristic of about a third of subjects. The authors noted that sequencing repertoires of T cell subpopulations would be needed to clarify what caused the increased clonality in CVID. Differences among patients in the CVID cohort limited the correlations between repertoire features and clinical complications. CVID subjects shared fewer TCRbeta clones with each other than healthy controls did (p < 0.0001). Fewer deletions and N-nucleotide insertions were reportedly observed in CVID TCRbeta sequences, and highly modified clones with 13 or more V deletions were reportedly absent from CVID TCRbeta sequences.

This clone was seen many times. Its cognate antigen has yet to be identified. The read gets to within 3 residues of the CDR3 end, and the germline J gene fills in the rest. Sequencing was done on a sample of peripheral blood mononuclear cells. The rearranged chain carries TRBV10-3 and TRBJ2-3, and TRBD2 aligns with 11 junction nucleotides. This sequence originates from a person aged 18 to 75 in good health. The sequenced part of the CDR3 DNA is TGTGCCATCAGTGAGTCTAGCGGGAGGGCCCGGGGACGCACAGATACG. Its protein product is CAISESSGRARGRTDT. The full CDR3 protein is CAISESSGRARGRTDTQYF.